The 25 T cell receptor beta chains below come from one sample, sequenced in a study of CD8+ T cells in alopecia areata. Once RNA had been extracted, it was reverse transcribed into cDNA to act as the sequencing template. Sequencing used immunoSEQ multiplex PCR; TCRdb keeps in-frame clones, though not all of them. Here the sample spans about 190,000 clones, roughly 70% being singletons. Specified treatment: oral pan-JAK inhibitor, 5-10 mg twice daily. The material sequenced was CD4+ T cells sorted from blood, taken at week 49, from a patient treated with tofacitinib. The receptors come from a human donor with alopecia areata.

The chain has TRBV5-6 and TRBJ1-2; D not resolved. The CDR3 is 15 amino acids. The germline V gene encodes CDR1 SGHDT and CDR2 YYEEEE. The ends were cut back, 4 bases at V and 4 bases at J, with 17 bases in the middle. CDR3 in DNA: TGTGCCAGCAGCCGCGCCTGGGAGAACGGCTATGGCTACACCTTC. This gives the protein CASSRAWENGYGYTF.

This clone has only a few counts. The chain links TRBV2 to TRBJ2-3; 11 nucleotides match TRBD2. Trimming cost V 6 bases and J 5 bases; bases outside gene matches: 10. The CDR3 has 16 residues. From germline, CDR1 is SNHLY and CDR2 FYNNEI. CDR3 sequence (DNA): TGTGCCAGCAGAATTCTAGCGGGGGGCCCCATAGATACGCAGTATTTT. This encodes CASRILAGGPIDTQYF.

The V call is TRBV30, the J call TRBJ1-2, with D unresolved. Deletions cut 3 bases from V and 7 bases from J, with 15 bases between. Germline V CDR1 and CDR2: GTSNPN, SVGIG (reference sequence). CDR3 size: 13 residues. CDR3 sequence (DNA): TGTGCCTGGAGCTTAACAGTGGAGGCTGGCTACACCTTC. It translates to CAWSLTVEAGYTF.

CDR3 sequence: CACGQPEAFF. DNA for the CDR3: TGTGCCTGTGGACAGCCTGAAGCTTTCTTT. This chain joins TRBV30 and TRBJ1-1; D may be TRBD1 (6 bases). The V gene's germline CDR1 is GTSNPN and CDR2 SVGIG (reference sequence). Trimming removed 6 bases at V and 6 bases at J, with 8 bases between. The CDR3 has 10 amino acids.

The chain has TRBV5-1 and TRBJ1-6, with D possibly TRBD1 on 6 matching bases. There are 16 residues in the CDR3. In germline, CDR1 is SGHRS, CDR2 YFSETQ. V dropped 0 bases and J dropped 7 bases, with 14 bases sitting between them. This CDR3 is CASSLVGGQLNSPLHF. In DNA form, the CDR3 reads TGCGCCAGCAGCTTGGTAGGGGGACAACTGAATTCACCCCTCCACTTT.

The V gene is TRBV23-1, the J gene TRBJ1-2; 12 nucleotides align to TRBD1. TRBV23-1 is recorded as an ORF, its role being uncertain. CDR3 size: 17 residues. V was pared by 0 bases and J by 8 bases, with 10 bases of the junction left unmatched. The chain's CDR3 is CASSQSRDRGRTQGYTF. CDR3 nucleotides: TGCGCCAGCAGTCAATCGAGGGACAGGGGGCGTACTCAGGGCTACACCTTC.

This clone was counted between two and nine times. The chain links TRBV5-8 to TRBJ1-5; maybe TRBD1 (6 bases). The germline V gene has CDR1 SGHTS and CDR2 YDEGEE. The CDR3 has 13 amino acids. Trimming removed 3 bases at V and 4 bases at J, with 8 bases between. The CDR3 protein is CASSYRENQPQHF. DNA for the CDR3: TGTGCCAGCAGCTACAGGGAAAATCAGCCCCAGCATTTT.

This rearrangement joins TRBV29-1 to TRBJ1-1; D remains unclear. CDR3 length: 14 amino acids. Looked up from germline, CDR1 is SQVTM and CDR2 is ANQGSEA. The germline V and J ends were trimmed by 2 bases and 1 base, with 11 bases remaining between them. The chain's CDR3 is CSVEHIAGNTEAFF. The CDR3 DNA follows: TGCAGCGTTGAACATATAGCAGGGAACACTGAAGCTTTCTTT.

This chain links TRBV25-1 with TRBJ2-1; D not certain. V was shortened by 7 bases and J by 4 bases, with 14 bases between the two germline ends. The CDR3 spans 14 residues. Germline V gives CDR1 MGHDK, CDR2 SYGVNS. CDR3 amino acids: CASTLPGPYNEQFF. The DNA for the CDR3 is TGTGCCAGCACCTTACCCGGCCCGTACAATGAGCAGTTCTTC.

There are a few counts of this clone. This chain links TRBV29-1 with TRBJ1-4, with TRBD1 matching over 9 bases. This CDR3 region has 15 residues. V shed 4 bases and J 6 bases; nucleotides not matched to a gene: 9. The germline V gene encodes CDR1 SQVTM and CDR2 ANQGSEA. In DNA form, the CDR3 reads TGCAGCGTTGCGGGAACAGGGGGCGGGGATGAAAAACTGTTTTTT. The encoded protein is CSVAGTGGGDEKLFF.

The genes are TRBV29-1 and TRBJ1-6, with TRBD1 identical over 7 bases. J was trimmed by 5 bases and V by 7 bases; bases with no gene match: 11. This CDR3 comprises 15 residues. CDR1 is SQVTM and CDR2 is ANQGSEA in the germline V gene. CDR3 in amino acids: CSDRRGTANNSPLHF. CDR3 DNA sequence: TGCAGCGATCGACGCGGGACAGCCAATAATTCACCCCTCCACTTT.

The V gene is TRBV5-4, the J gene TRBJ2-3; 9 positions agree with TRBD2. The germline V gene has CDR1 SGHNT and CDR2 YYREEE (reference sequence). The CDR3 loop spans 16 amino acids. V was clipped by 5 bases and J by 0 bases; unmatched bases: 7. The CDR3 here is CASSRGLASSTDTQYF. Here the CDR3 DNA reads TGTGCCAGCAGTCGGGGACTAGCCTCTAGCACAGATACGCAGTATTTT. Full variable domain (missing parts from reference TRBV5-4 and TRBJ2-3): ETGVTQSPTHLIKTRGQQVTLRCSSQSGHNTVSWYQQALGQGPQFIFQYYREEENGRGNFPPRFSGLQFPNYSSELNVNALELDDSALYLCASSRGLASSTDTQYFGPGTRLTVL.

This rearrangement joins TRBV18 to TRBJ1-5, with D tentatively TRBD1 (5 bases). This CDR3 contains 14 residues. Trimming left V 5 bases short and J 3 bases short, with 11 bases between. Germline CDR1 reads KGHSH; CDR2 reads LQKENI. The CDR3 nucleotides are TGTGCCAGCTCAAGGGGACGGATCAATCAGCCCCAGCATTTT. Its translation: CASSRGRINQPQHF. Supplemented by reference TRBV18 and TRBJ1-5, the full variable domain reads NAGVMQNPRHLVRRRGQEARLRCSPMKGHSHVYWYRQLPEEGLKFMVYLQKENIIDESGMPKERFSAEFPKEGPSILRIQQVVRGDSAAYFCASSRGRINQPQHFGDGTRLSIL.

J is TRBJ2-2 and V is TRBV7-9; the D is unclear. Germline assignment: CDR1 SEHNR and CDR2 FQNEAQ (reference sequence). V was shortened by 6 bases and J by 3 bases, with 8 bases between the two germline ends. The CDR3 is 13 residues long. The CDR3 sequence is CASSHGDTGELFF. CDR3 DNA: TGTGCCAGCAGTCACGGCGACACCGGGGAGCTGTTTTTT.

The chain's CDR3 is CASKNLVGTPPLHF. The CDR3 bases are TGTGCCAGCAAAAATTTGGTGGGGACGCCACCCCTCCACTTT. V usage is TRBV27 and J usage is TRBJ1-6, with D perhaps TRBD1 (5 bases). CDR1 MNHEY and CDR2 SMNVEV come from the germline V gene (reference sequence). This CDR3 comprises 14 residues. The germline V and J ends were trimmed by 7 bases and 11 bases, with 18 bases remaining between them.

J is TRBJ1-1 and V is TRBV5-1, with D unclear. This CDR3 has 12 amino acids. The V and J ends lost 0 bases and 9 bases respectively, with 9 bases between them. Germline-derived CDR1 and CDR2 are SGHRS and YFSETQ. CDR3 protein: CASSLESSQAFF. As DNA, the CDR3 is TGCGCCAGCAGCTTGGAATCTTCACAAGCTTTCTTT.

This clone appeared a few times. V gene TRBV7-3 combines with J gene TRBJ2-5, with 8 bases matching TRBD2. The J segment lost 0 bases and the V segment lost 5 bases, leaving 8 bases of the junction unmatched. CDR3 length: 16 residues. In germline, CDR1 is SGHTA, CDR2 FQGTGA. The CDR3 nucleotides read TGTGCCAGCAGCCTCAGCGGGGGATTATACCAAGAGACCCAGTACTTC. Translated, it gives CASSLSGGLYQETQYF.

The chain combines TRBV23-1 with TRBJ1-5, with 8 bases matching TRBD1. TRBV23-1 is identified as an open reading frame with a role that is uncertain. The J segment lost 2 bases and the V segment lost 3 bases, leaving 6 bases of the junction unmatched. This CDR3 region has 16 residues. The DNA for the CDR3 is TGCGCCAGCAGTCAGTCGACAGGGGCGTGCAATCAGCCCCAGCATTTT. Translating it yields CASSQSTGACNQPQHF.

The rearrangement links TRBV4-2 to TRBJ2-3; 13 bases are a match to TRBD2. Germline loops: CDR1 LGHNA, CDR2 YNFKEQ. J lost 1 base, V lost 7 bases, and 5 bases had no gene match. This CDR3 comprises 16 residues. The CDR3, as DNA: TGTGCCAGCACGACTGGGACTAGCGGGGGCACAGATACGCAGTATTTT. This translates into CASTTGTSGGTDTQYF.

J is TRBJ2-1 and V is TRBV29-1; the D call may be TRBD1 or TRBD2 (5 bases each). The CDR3 extends over 12 amino acids. CDR1 is SQVTM and CDR2 is ANQGSEA in the germline V gene. Trimming shortened V by 5 bases and J by 9 bases, and 14 bases separated the two germline ends. The CDR3 nucleotides read TGCAGCGTTACAGGCGTGGAGGTTGAGCAGTTCTTC. This translates into CSVTGVEVEQFF.

The rearrangement joins TRBV14 to TRBJ1-1; 7 positions agree with TRBD1. This CDR3 region has 16 residues. Trimming at V came to 4 bases and at J to 5 bases, leaving 13 bases not matched to a gene. CDR1 is SGHDN, CDR2 FVKESK, per germline. The CDR3 DNA reads TGTGCCAGCAGCCTAAGACAGGGAAGGATGGGGACTGAAGCTTTCTTT. Its translation is CASSLRQGRMGTEAFF.

V is TRBV5-1 and J is TRBJ2-6; no firm D call. The CDR3 consists of 15 residues. Germline CDR1 is SGHRS and CDR2 is YFSETQ. The V end was cut by 2 bases, the J end by 2 bases, with 8 bases between. The CDR3 sequence: CASSLERAGANVLTF. The CDR3 DNA is TGCGCCAGCAGCTTAGAAAGAGCTGGGGCCAACGTCCTGACTTTC.

This clone was counted a single time. The chain carries TRBV7-9 and TRBJ1-2, with D unclear. Germline V gene data show CDR1 as SEHNR and CDR2 as FQNEAQ (reference sequence). This CDR3 region has 12 residues. V dropped 5 bases and J dropped 2 bases, with 6 bases sitting between them. The CDR3 region is CASSPSNYGYTF. CDR3 coding DNA: TGTGCCAGCAGCCCGTCGAACTATGGCTACACCTTC.

This clone was found a few times. The junction does not match germline at one end; this may be a read error. The chain couples TRBV7-2 to TRBJ1-2; TRBD1 matches at 7 bases. This CDR3 contains 15 residues. CDR1 is SGHTA, CDR2 FQGNSA, per germline. CDR3 amino acids: CASSLAGTENYGYTF. The DNA for the CDR3 is TGTGCCAGCAGCCTAGCCGGGACAGAGAACTATGGCTACACCTTC.

This clone has just one count. V usage is TRBV30 and J usage is TRBJ1-5, with D perhaps TRBD1 (5 bases). The V end lost 4 bases, the J end lost 5 bases, and 12 bases lay between the germline ends. Per the germline V gene, CDR1 is GTSNPN and CDR2 is SVGIG (reference sequence). The CDR3 sequence is 13 residues long. The chain's CDR3 is CAWTVGADQPQHF. CDR3 coding DNA: TGTGCCTGGACCGTAGGGGCGGATCAGCCCCAGCATTTT. The whole variable domain, remainder taken from reference TRBV30 and TRBJ1-5, is SQTIHQWPATLVQPVGSPLSLECTVEGTSNPNLYWYRQAAGRGLQLLFYSVGIGQISSEVPQNLSASRPQDRQFILSSKKLLLSDSGFYLCAWTVGADQPQHFGDGTRLSIL.